A selection of T cell receptor beta chains follows, all from one sample in a study of a mutant IDH1 vaccine in newly diagnosed glioma. Their antigens remain unidentified. Data came from immunoSEQ multiplex PCR; TCRdb stores just in-frame clones and leaves some out. This sample yields tens of thousands of clones, of which about 75% are seen a single time; less than 6.5% belongs to the top ten. Specimen: PBMCs, collected from a glioma patient whose treatment included an IDH1 peptide vaccine. Receptors were obtained from a man aged 45 to 65 with glioma. CDR3s include the opening cysteine and the closing phenylalanine or tryptophan. A D gene is named only where the DNA matches it firmly. Clone sizes are given selectively: once, few, many, or a class where the clone is expanded.

d_gene	abundance	v_gene	j_gene	CDR3aa	CDR3nt
.	.	TRBV5-1	TRBJ2-3	CASSLSGPTDTQYF	TGCGCCAGCAGCTTATCGGGGCCCACAGATACGCAGTATTTT
TRBD1	.	TRBV19	TRBJ1-1	CASSPRRTGPNTEAFF	TGTGCCAGTAGCCCTAGGAGGACAGGGCCGAACACTGAAGCTTTCTTT
TRBD1	.	TRBV7-2	TRBJ1-5	CASSKGQILGPQHF	TGTGCCAGCAGCAAGGGACAGATCCTTGGGCCCCAGCATTTT
TRBD1	.	TRBV14	TRBJ1-1	CASSPNRQGTEAFF	TGTGCCAGCAGCCCTAATAGACAGGGCACTGAAGCTTTCTTT
.	few	TRBV6-1	TRBJ1-4	CASRPLVREDEKLFF	TGTGCCAGCAGACCCCTGGTCAGGGAGGATGAAAAACTGTTTTTT
.	few	TRBV7-2	TRBJ1-1	CASSPKPYTEAFF	TGTGCCAGCAGCCCTAAGCCCTACACTGAAGCTTTCTTT
.	medium-sized	TRBV7-9	TRBJ2-6	CASRGPGANVLTF	TGTGCCAGCAGGGGACCTGGGGCCAACGTCCTGACTTTC
TRBD2	.	TRBV5-1	TRBJ2-5	CASSPSGGAETQYF	TGCGCCAGCAGCCCTAGCGGGGGGGCGGAGACCCAGTACTTC
.	few	TRBV27	TRBJ1-4	CASSLVKNEKLFF	TGTGCCAGCAGTTTGGTGAAGAATGAAAAACTGTTTTTT
.	.	TRBV30	TRBJ1-1	CAWSLPGWPGLNTEAFF	TGTGCCTGGAGTCTGCCAGGATGGCCAGGCCTGAACACTGAAGCTTTCTTT
.	.	TRBV23-1	TRBJ2-7	CASSPPREQYF	TGCGCCAGCAGCCCACCTCGAGAGCAGTACTTC
.	.	TRBV7-2	TRBJ1-1	CASSPAAGTPSAFF	TGTGCCAGCAGCCCAGCCGCAGGGACCCCAAGCGCTTTCTTT
TRBD1	.	TRBV5-1	TRBJ2-7	CASSPQQGATSYEQYF	TGCGCCAGCAGCCCACAACAGGGGGCAACCTCCTACGAGCAGTACTTC
.	.	TRBV27	TRBJ1-5	CASTPRGGGPQHF	TGTGCCAGCACCCCGAGGGGCGGCGGGCCCCAGCATTTT
.	few	TRBV4-1	TRBJ1-1	CASSLTGNTEAFF	TGCGCCAGCAGCCTTACGGGGAACACTGAAGCTTTCTTT
.	.	TRBV4-2	TRBJ2-2	CASSLSPTVTGELFF	TGTGCCAGCAGCCTTAGCCCGACAGTCACCGGGGAGCTGTTTTTT
TRBD1	.	TRBV7-2	TRBJ2-1	CASSRTGISYNEQFF	TGTGCCAGCAGCCGGACAGGTATCTCCTACAATGAGCAGTTCTTC
TRBD1	.	TRBV29-1	TRBJ2-1	CSVGGQGGNDNEQFF	TGCAGCGTTGGGGGACAGGGAGGGAATGACAATGAGCAGTTCTTC
TRBD1	.	TRBV5-6	TRBJ2-2	CASSLLGQVNTGELFF	TGTGCCAGCAGCTTGTTGGGACAGGTGAACACCGGGGAGCTGTTTTTT
.	.	TRBV25-1	TRBJ1-5	CASSEHYLHEGNQPQHF	TGTGCCAGCAGTGAACACTACCTTCACGAAGGCAATCAGCCCCAGCATTTT
.	.	TRBV6-4	TRBJ1-6	CATPFARLRSPLHF	TGTGCCACCCCCTTTGCGAGGCTTCGGTCACCCCTCCACTTT
TRBD2	.	TRBV6-1	TRBJ2-1	CASSALADYNEQFF	TGTGCCAGCAGTGCGCTAGCGGATTACAATGAGCAGTTCTTC
.	.	TRBV5-1	TRBJ2-2	CASSLMAGIANTGELFF	TGCGCCAGCAGCCTCATGGCGGGGATCGCGAACACCGGGGAGCTGTTTTTT
.	few	TRBV29-1	TRBJ1-1	CSVSTTVNTEAFF	TGCAGCGTCTCGACGACAGTGAACACTGAAGCTTTCTTT
.	.	TRBV6-6	TRBJ1-5	CASSYRVVGNQPQHF	TGTGCCAGCAGTTACAGGGTGGTGGGCAATCAGCCCCAGCATTTT
.	few	TRBV7-2	TRBJ1-5	CASSLDRGSNQPQHF	TGTGCCAGCAGCTTAGATAGAGGGAGCAATCAGCCCCAGCATTTT
.	.	TRBV6-5	TRBJ1-1	CASREIGVPEAFF	TGTGCCAGCAGAGAAATCGGAGTACCTGAAGCTTTCTTT
.	.	TRBV9	TRBJ2-2	CASSVVAGELFF	TGTGCCAGCAGCGTAGTGGCCGGGGAGCTGTTTTTT
TRBD2	once	TRBV5-4	TRBJ2-5	CASSPQLAGGETQYF	TGTGCCAGCAGCCCCCAACTAGCGGGGGGGGAGACCCAGTACTTC
.	.	TRBV19	TRBJ2-7	CASSILTTDRTYEQYF	TGTGCCAGTAGTATCCTTACGACAGACCGAACCTACGAGCAGTACTTC
TRBD2	.	TRBV5-4	TRBJ2-3	CASSLAERGSAYTQYF	TGTGCCAGCAGCTTGGCCGAGCGGGGGTCCGCATATACGCAGTATTTT
.	.	TRBV25-1	TRBJ2-3	CASTDEGDTQYF	TGTGCCAGCACGGACGAGGGGGATACGCAGTATTTT
TRBD1	.	TRBV6-5	TRBJ1-1	CASKKAGGGTEAFF	TGTGCCAGCAAAAAGGCAGGGGGAGGGACTGAAGCTTTCTTT
TRBD1	.	TRBV7-6	TRBJ2-3	CASSSGDRRDGADTQYF	TGTGCCAGCAGCTCGGGGGACAGGAGAGATGGCGCAGATACGCAGTATTTT
TRBD2	.	TRBV6-4	TRBJ2-5	CASSVVAGGQETQYF	TGTGCCAGCAGTGTAGTAGCGGGGGGGCAAGAGACCCAGTACTTC
.	once	TRBV29-1	TRBJ1-5	CSALSGGNQPQHF	TGCAGCGCCCTGTCCGGGGGTAATCAGCCCCAGCATTTT
.	few	TRBV6-5	TRBJ1-2	CASSYGGIDYTF	TGTGCCAGCAGTTACGGGGGGATTGACTACACCTTC
.	.	TRBV7-9	TRBJ1-2	CASSWTGEVRYTF	TGTGCCAGCAGCTGGACGGGCGAGGTCCGCTACACCTTC
.	.	TRBV7-2	TRBJ1-3	CASSQGVWGNTIYF	TGTGCCAGCAGCCAGGGAGTGTGGGGAAACACCATATATTTT
.	.	TRBV5-1	TRBJ1-2	CASSQIPGDNSGYTF	TGCGCCAGCAGCCAGATCCCGGGAGACAATAGTGGCTACACCTTC
.	.	TRBV7-2	TRBJ2-3	CASSFRQGRTDTQYF	TGTGCCAGCAGCTTCCGGCAGGGAAGAACAGATACGCAGTATTTT
.	.	TRBV11-2	TRBJ2-7	CASSFLVADSYEQYF	TGTGCCAGCAGCTTCTTGGTCGCGGATTCCTACGAGCAGTACTTC
TRBD1	few	TRBV10-3	TRBJ1-6	CAISGTGGDSPLHF	TGTGCCATCAGCGGGACAGGGGGGGATTCACCCCTCCACTTT
.	few	TRBV6-4	TRBJ1-2	CASRPDRNYGYTF	TGTGCCAGCAGACCCGACAGGAACTATGGCTACACCTTC
.	.	TRBV6-5	TRBJ1-1	CASSLLTGEAFF	TGTGCCAGCAGCCTGTTGACAGGCGAAGCTTTCTTT
.	few	TRBV28	TRBJ1-2	CASSLGQFYGYTF	TGTGCCAGCAGTTTAGGACAGTTCTATGGCTACACCTTC
.	few	TRBV7-9	TRBJ1-3	CASSSIAKGNTIYF	TGTGCCAGCAGCTCGATAGCCAAGGGAAACACCATATATTTT
TRBD2	.	TRBV9	TRBJ2-2	CASSTPTGGARTGELFF	TGTGCCAGCAGCACGCCCACGGGAGGGGCCAGGACCGGGGAGCTGTTTTTT
.	.	TRBV6-5	TRBJ1-2	CASSYSSKAYGYTF	TGTGCCAGCAGTTACTCTTCAAAGGCTTATGGCTACACCTTC
.	.	TRBV28	TRBJ1-1	CASSLSTAGTEAFF	TGTGCCAGCAGTTTGTCGACGGCAGGAACTGAAGCTTTCTTT
TRBD2	.	TRBV5-4	TRBJ2-2	CASSQRGYTGELFF	TGTGCCAGCAGCCAGCGGGGGTACACCGGGGAGCTGTTTTTT
TRBD2	.	TRBV6-5	TRBJ2-5	CASSYSGLAGGSAYF	TGTGCCAGCAGTTACTCTGGACTAGCGGGGGGCTCAGCCTACTTC